This T cell receptor (beta chain) is from a study of CD8+ T cells in alopecia areata. Whole-study context: It was 6 to 18 months of tofacitinib, and then there were 6 months off drug.

Reverse transcription of extracted RNA yielded cDNA, which provided the sequencing template. Generated by immunoSEQ multiplex PCR, the TCRdb table keeps only in-frame clones and is missing some. Altogether around 150,000 clones are present, less than 70% being singletons, with the ten largest covering more than 0.7%. V was pared by 0 bases and J by 7 bases, with 7 bases of the junction left unmatched. Germline V CDR1 and CDR2: GTSNPN, SVGIG (reference sequence). The CDR3 length is 14 residues. Study-wide findings and caveats: Amid tofacitinib therapy, many expanded lesional clones stayed present in scalp and blood. Relative to normal scalp, lesional scalp, especially alopecia totalis/universalis, showed higher clonality.

Treatment defined: oral pan-JAK inhibitor, 5-10 mg twice daily. As to this clone: Its antigen is not identified.

This TCR derives from a human donor with alopecia areata. This chain joins TRBV30 and TRBJ2-5, with 8 bases identical to TRBD1. The sample in question was CD4+ T cells sorted from blood, obtained at week 4, from a patient treated with tofacitinib. The CDR3 sequence is CAWSVPGGLGTQYF. CDR3 in DNA: TGTGCCTGGAGTGTACCAGGGGGCTTGGGGACCCAGTACTTC.